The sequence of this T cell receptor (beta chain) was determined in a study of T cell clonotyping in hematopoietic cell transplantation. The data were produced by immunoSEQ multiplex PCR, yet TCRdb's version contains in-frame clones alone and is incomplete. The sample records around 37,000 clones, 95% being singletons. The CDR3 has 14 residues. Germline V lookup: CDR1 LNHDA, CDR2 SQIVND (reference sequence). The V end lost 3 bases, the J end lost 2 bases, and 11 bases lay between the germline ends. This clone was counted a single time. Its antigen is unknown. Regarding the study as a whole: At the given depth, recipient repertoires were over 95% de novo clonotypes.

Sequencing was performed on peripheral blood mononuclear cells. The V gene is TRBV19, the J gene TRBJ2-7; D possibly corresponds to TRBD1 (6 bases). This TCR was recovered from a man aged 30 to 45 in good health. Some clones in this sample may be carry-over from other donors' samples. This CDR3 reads CASSIRGRTYEQYF. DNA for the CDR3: TGTGCCAGTAGTATCAGGGGAAGAACCTACGAGCAGTACTTC.